Listed below are T cell receptor beta chains from one sample, sequenced in a study of cytomegalovirus exposure and HLA in healthy donors. The assay was immunoSEQ multiplex PCR, and TCRdb's table has in-frame clones only and misses some. This sample has 150,000 or so clones, with about 80% found just once. Material: PBMCs. These receptors all stem from a man aged 25-40 years in good health and CMV-seropositive. Both conserved end residues are part of each CDR3. A D gene is named only where the DNA matches it firmly.

len	v_gene	d_gene	j_gene	CDR3aa
16	TRBV9	.	TRBJ2-2	CASSPMGGLSTGELFF
16	TRBV14	TRBD1	.	CASSQLPGQGAHEQYF
15	TRBV29-1	TRBD2	TRBJ2-1	CSVDSGSRAYNEQFF
15	TRBV7-8	TRBD1	TRBJ1-6	CASSAGQGGDSPLHF
15	TRBV19	.	TRBJ1-1	CASSIRTAIFTEAFF
13	TRBV5-6	.	TRBJ1-5	CASSLSWSQPQHF
14	TRBV19	.	TRBJ2-7	CATSPRLVLYEQYF
16	TRBV27	TRBD2	TRBJ2-7	CASSLLTTSGSYEQYF
15	TRBV7-3	TRBD1	TRBJ2-2	CASSARQGGTGELFF
10	TRBV2	.	TRBJ2-5	CASGEETQYF
12	TRBV2	TRBD2	TRBJ2-5	CASSESLAGEYF
16	TRBV9	.	TRBJ2-3	CASSAELEAYTDTQYF
11	TRBV7-9	.	TRBJ1-1	CASRIVEGAFF
13	TRBV5-4	.	TRBJ2-1	CATSGTTYNEQFF
15	TRBV7-9	TRBD1	TRBJ2-7	CASSFGTGGSYEQYF
16	TRBV7-2	.	TRBJ1-5	CASSPSGTVNNQPQHF
18	TRBV4-1	.	TRBJ2-3	CASSQIRPPRFYTDTQYF
16	TRBV5-6	TRBD1	TRBJ1-5	CASSPSQGVLNQPQHF
13	TRBV6-1	.	TRBJ1-2	CASTTGLNYGYTF
14	TRBV27	TRBD1	TRBJ1-1	CASQVLQGKGGAFF
18	TRBV19	TRBD1	TRBJ1-5	CASSIPLPGQGLDQPQHF
18	TRBV28	TRBD1	TRBJ2-3	CASSLGDRGTAIRYTQYF
16	TRBV18	.	TRBJ2-3	CASSPPGSGGSDTQYF
14	TRBV19	.	TRBJ2-5	CASSTYGRVETQYF
12	TRBV12-5	.	TRBJ1-2	CASAVADYGYTF
18	TRBV5-8	TRBD2	TRBJ2-5	CASSLVWIGAGGQETQYF
14	TRBV6-4	.	TRBJ2-2	CASRREENTGELFF
12	TRBV2	TRBD2	TRBJ2-5	CASRGDQETQYF
16	TRBV28	.	TRBJ2-1	CASSLFLSRYHNEQFF
13	TRBV29-1	TRBD1	TRBJ1-1	CSVERGTGGRTFF
14	TRBV4-2	.	TRBJ1-5	CASSPLGAEKPQHF
16	TRBV5-1	.	TRBJ1-1	CASSPSRGDLYTEAFF
16	TRBV2	.	TRBJ2-1	CASSEEARGAYNEQFF
15	TRBV28	.	TRBJ2-7	CASRALDRNPYEQYF
14	TRBV29-1	TRBD1	TRBJ1-1	CSARRQGRETEAFF
17	TRBV12-2	.	TRBJ1-4	CASRLSQRGAENEKLFF
13	TRBV11-2	TRBD1	TRBJ1-2	CASSPQGNYGYTF
14	TRBV5-1	.	TRBJ2-1	CASSLGQEEDEQFF
15	TRBV19	TRBD1	TRBJ1-5	CASRTGQGTYQPQHF
13	TRBV29-1	TRBD2	TRBJ2-1	CSVEGGRSGEQFF
15	TRBV2	TRBD1	TRBJ1-4	CASSTRQGTNEKLFF
15	TRBV5-8	.	TRBJ2-7	CASSLVLQGFHEQYF
18	TRBV21-1	.	TRBJ1-4	CASSPRDRGRMTNEKLFF
15	TRBV15	.	TRBJ2-7	CATSRKGRGGNEQYF
11	TRBV30	.	TRBJ2-7	CAWRQGPEQYF
12	TRBV7-9	.	TRBJ2-4	CSSQGGDDIQYF
15	TRBV5-1	TRBD1	TRBJ2-7	CASSLVGQGAGEQYF
15	TRBV11-3	TRBD2	TRBJ2-5	CASSGGTSGQETQYF
15	TRBV19	TRBD1	TRBJ1-1	CASSMGTGQNTEAFF